Below, 19 T cell receptor beta chains from the same sample are listed, as sequenced in a study of shared clonotypes between healthy human individuals. Here immunoSEQ multiplex PCR was the method, and the copy in TCRdb shows in-frame clones only, minus some. The table has around 500,000 clones, 60% to 85% seen once. Sequencing used PBMCs. These receptor sequences come from a woman aged 35 to 49 in good health. Some clones in this sample may be carry-over from other donors' samples.

The chain is built from TRBV7-3 and TRBJ2-7; D not certain. With 4 bases removed from V and 6 bases from J, the gap between germline ends came to 13 bases. The germline gives CDR1 SGHTA, CDR2 FQGTGA. The CDR3 contains 13 residues. CDR3 bases: TGTGCCAGCAGCTCAGGACGCGTCGGCGAGCAGTACTTC. As protein: CASSSGRVGEQYF.

The chain uses TRBV18 and TRBJ1-1; TRBD1 aligns across 7 bases. Trimming at V came to 3 bases and at J to 6 bases, leaving 7 bases not matched to a gene. This CDR3 is built from 14 residues. Looked up from germline, CDR1 is KGHSH and CDR2 is LQKENI. Here the CDR3 reads CASSPPRGAAEAFF. The CDR3 DNA reads TGTGCCAGCTCACCCCCCAGGGGGGCCGCTGAAGCTTTCTTT.

The rearrangement uses TRBV4-2 and TRBJ2-3; 7 bases match TRBD2. The CDR3 covers 13 residues. V dropped 6 bases and J dropped 10; count of bases not matched to a gene: 10. CDR1 LGHNA and CDR2 YNFKEQ come from the germline V gene. CDR3: CASRLGGGAPQYF. CDR3 bases: TGTGCCAGCAGGCTGGGGGGAGGGGCTCCGCAGTATTTT.

The chain couples TRBV18 to TRBJ2-5, with D unclear. Trimming shortened V by 6 bases and J by 5 bases, and 19 bases separated the two germline ends. This CDR3 region has 15 residues. Germline loops: CDR1 KGHSH, CDR2 LQKENI. For the CDR3, the DNA is TGTGCCAGCTCCCGCCTCACACAAATGGGTGAGACCCAGTACTTC. This gives the protein CASSRLTQMGETQYF.

This clone was picked up a small number of times. The chain links TRBV6-1 to TRBJ2-6; D is unresolved. Trimming stripped 2 bases from V and 3 bases from J, with 2 bases between. The CDR3 runs to 13 residues. Germline V gene lookup returns CDR1 MNHNS and CDR2 SASEGT. The CDR3 loop is CASSEFGANVLTF. In nucleotides, the CDR3 is TGTGCCAGCAGTGAATTTGGGGCCAACGTCCTGACTTTC.

This clone was observed many times. The chain employs TRBV2 and TRBJ2-2, with D possibly being TRBD1 (5 bases). This CDR3 contains 14 residues. V was clipped by 7 bases and J by 0 bases, with 9 bases between them. Per the germline V gene, CDR1 is SNHLY and CDR2 is FYNNEI. The CDR3 bases are TGTGCCAGCACGCAGGGAACGAACACCGGGGAGCTGTTTTTT. Translation: CASTQGTNTGELFF.

The rearrangement joins TRBV19 to TRBJ1-1; 7 bases are a match to TRBD1. The J segment lost 5 bases and the V segment lost 3 bases, leaving 3 bases of the junction unmatched. The germline gives CDR1 LNHDA, CDR2 SQIVND (reference sequence). There are 13 residues in the CDR3. The CDR3 DNA reads TGTGCCAGTAGTATGAGGGGGCAAACTGAAGCTTTCTTT. It is translated as CASSMRGQTEAFF.

The chain is built from TRBV19 and TRBJ2-7; maybe TRBD2 (5 bases). The CDR3 consists of 14 residues. Germline V gives CDR1 LNHDA, CDR2 SQIVND (reference sequence). Trimming removed 5 bases at V and 3 bases at J, with 14 bases between. CDR3 sequence reads: CASSGGGPIYEQYF. CDR3 sequence (DNA): TGTGCCAGTAGTGGCGGAGGCCCTATCTACGAGCAGTACTTC.

J is TRBJ1-5 and V is TRBV30, with 7 bases fitting TRBD1. Germline V gives CDR1 GTSNPN, CDR2 SVGIG (reference sequence). V was clipped by 0 bases and J by 7 bases; unmatched bases: 12. This CDR3 is 16 amino acids long. The CDR3 here is CAWSVGGARGQQPQHF. CDR3 bases: TGTGCCTGGAGTGTGGGCGGGGCGAGGGGACAGCAGCCCCAGCATTTT.

The genes are TRBV9 and TRBJ2-1; 12 bases are a match to TRBD2. The CDR3 sequence is 15 residues long. The trim removed 0 bases at V and 7 bases at J, leaving 2 bases unmatched. Germline V lookup: CDR1 SGDLS, CDR2 YYNGEE. The chain's CDR3 is CASSVELAGGNEQFF. CDR3 nucleotide sequence: TGTGCCAGCAGCGTAGAGCTAGCGGGAGGGAATGAGCAGTTCTTC.

This clone was counted once. This chain uses TRBV7-9 with TRBJ2-7; 8 bases line up with TRBD2. CDR1 SEHNR and CDR2 FQNEAQ come from the germline V gene (reference sequence). V was pared by 5 bases and J by 3 bases, with 9 bases of the junction left unmatched. The CDR3 extends over 15 amino acids. The CDR3 spells CASSPIAGSGYEQYF. The DNA for the CDR3 is TGTGCCAGCAGCCCCATAGCGGGATCGGGCTACGAGCAGTACTTC.

DNA for the CDR3: TGTGCCAGCAGCCGGAGACAGTCTGCAACTAATGAAAAACTGTTTTTT. Translation gives CASSRRQSATNEKLFF. The rearrangement joins TRBV14 to TRBJ1-4, with D perhaps TRBD1 (5 bases). This CDR3 contains 16 residues. CDR1 is SGHDN and CDR2 is FVKESK in the germline V gene. Trimming cost V 4 bases and J 0 bases, with 12 bases left between them. The complete variable domain, with remaining parts taken from reference TRBV14 and TRBJ1-4, reads EAGVTQFPSHSVIEKGQTVTLRCDPISGHDNLYWYRRVMGKEIKFLLHFVKESKQDESGMPNNRFLAERTGGTYSTLKVQPAELEDSGVYFCASSRRQSATNEKLFFGSGTQLSVL.

The V and J genes are TRBV19 and TRBJ2-7, with 10 bases fitting TRBD1. The V segment lost 6 bases and the J segment 6 bases; nucleotides outside the gene matches: 11. The CDR3 covers 15 residues. Germline assignment: CDR1 LNHDA and CDR2 SQIVND (reference sequence). The CDR3 reads CASSQFDRGRPEQYF. In nucleotides, the CDR3 is TGTGCCAGTAGCCAATTTGACAGGGGGCGGCCCGAGCAGTACTTC.

This sequence joins TRBV2 and TRBJ2-7; 8 nucleotides match TRBD2. The germline gives CDR1 SNHLY, CDR2 FYNNEI. The CDR3 runs 18 residues. V lost 8 bases, J lost 2 bases, and 20 bases stayed unmatched. The CDR3 region is CASLVRTRVGGLAYEQYF. CDR3 coding DNA: TGTGCCAGCCTCGTTAGGACACGGGTGGGGGGACTAGCCTACGAGCAGTACTTC.

The chain is built from TRBV2 and TRBJ2-3, with a possible D match to TRBD2 (6 bases). The CDR3 runs 14 residues. The V and J ends lost 4 bases and 0 bases respectively, with 8 bases between them. Germline-derived CDR1 and CDR2 are SNHLY and FYNNEI. The CDR3 DNA sequence: TGTGCCAGCAGTGTCCTAGCGAGCACAGATACGCAGTATTTT. It is translated as CASSVLASTDTQYF.

The rearrangement uses TRBV7-9 and TRBJ2-1; D ambiguous. The V and J ends lost 3 bases and 8 bases respectively, with 11 bases between them. Germline CDR1 reads SEHNR; CDR2 reads FQNEAQ (reference sequence). The CDR3 is 13 residues long. The CDR3: CASSFRPADEQFF. In DNA form, the CDR3 reads TGTGCCAGCAGCTTCCGTCCGGCGGATGAGCAGTTCTTC.

The chain couples TRBV11-2 to TRBJ2-1; D is unresolved. The CDR3 is 14 amino acids. Trimming took off 1 base at V and 8 bases at J, with 12 bases between the two ends. Per the germline V gene, CDR1 is SGHAT and CDR2 is FQNNGV. The CDR3 DNA sequence: TGTGCCAGCAGCTTAGTCCTTAGCAGCCATGAGCAGTTCTTC. Residues: CASSLVLSSHEQFF.

This chain uses TRBV19 with TRBJ2-1; D remains unclear. Germline lookup yields CDR1 LNHDA and CDR2 SQIVND (reference sequence). Trimming stripped 5 bases from V and 0 bases from J, with 11 bases between. CDR3 length: 15 amino acids. The CDR3 DNA is TGTGCCAGTAGTCTCACGCGCAGCTCCTACAATGAGCAGTTCTTC. It specifies CASSLTRSSYNEQFF.

With regard to this clone: Other DNA sequences in the same sample also yield this CDR3. The chain uses TRBV5-6 and TRBJ2-1; either TRBD1 or TRBD2 may fit D (6 bases each). CDR1 is SGHDT, CDR2 YYEEEE, per germline. V was shortened by 0 bases and J by 12 bases, with 16 bases between the two germline ends. The CDR3 sequence is 14 residues long. The CDR3 DNA reads TGTGCCAGCAGCTTGGCCGGGGGCTGGTTGGGGCAGTTCTTC. It yields the protein CASSLAGGWLGQFF.